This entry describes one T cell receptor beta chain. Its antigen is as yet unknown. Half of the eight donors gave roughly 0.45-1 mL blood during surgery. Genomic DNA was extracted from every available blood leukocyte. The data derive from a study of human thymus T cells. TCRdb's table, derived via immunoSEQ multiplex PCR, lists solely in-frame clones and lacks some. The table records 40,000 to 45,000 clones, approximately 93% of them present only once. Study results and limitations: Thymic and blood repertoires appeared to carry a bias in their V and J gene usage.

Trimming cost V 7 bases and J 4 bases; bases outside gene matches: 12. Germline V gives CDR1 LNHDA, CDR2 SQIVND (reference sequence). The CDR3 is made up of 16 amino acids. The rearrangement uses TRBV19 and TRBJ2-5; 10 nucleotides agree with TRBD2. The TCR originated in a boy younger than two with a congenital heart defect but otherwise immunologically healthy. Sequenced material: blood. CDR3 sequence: CASTPSGGRLTETQYF. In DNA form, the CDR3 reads TGTGCCAGTACTCCTAGCGGGGGCCGGTTAACAGAGACCCAGTACTTC.